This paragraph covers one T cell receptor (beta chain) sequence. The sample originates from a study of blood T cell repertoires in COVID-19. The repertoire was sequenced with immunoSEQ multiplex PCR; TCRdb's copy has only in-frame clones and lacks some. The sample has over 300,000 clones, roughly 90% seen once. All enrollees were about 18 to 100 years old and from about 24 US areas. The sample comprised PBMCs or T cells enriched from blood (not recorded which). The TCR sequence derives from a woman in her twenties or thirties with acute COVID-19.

CDR3 protein: CASSFSGGGLMNTEAFF. The CDR3 bases are TGTGCCAGCAGCTTTTCTGGGGGGGGGCTCATGAACACTGAAGCTTTCTTT. This rearrangement joins TRBV13 to TRBJ1-1; D perhaps matches TRBD1 (6 bases). V lost 3 bases, J lost 0 bases, and 17 bases lay in between. Germline CDR1 is PRHDT and CDR2 is FYEKMQ (reference sequence). This CDR3 is 17 amino acids long.